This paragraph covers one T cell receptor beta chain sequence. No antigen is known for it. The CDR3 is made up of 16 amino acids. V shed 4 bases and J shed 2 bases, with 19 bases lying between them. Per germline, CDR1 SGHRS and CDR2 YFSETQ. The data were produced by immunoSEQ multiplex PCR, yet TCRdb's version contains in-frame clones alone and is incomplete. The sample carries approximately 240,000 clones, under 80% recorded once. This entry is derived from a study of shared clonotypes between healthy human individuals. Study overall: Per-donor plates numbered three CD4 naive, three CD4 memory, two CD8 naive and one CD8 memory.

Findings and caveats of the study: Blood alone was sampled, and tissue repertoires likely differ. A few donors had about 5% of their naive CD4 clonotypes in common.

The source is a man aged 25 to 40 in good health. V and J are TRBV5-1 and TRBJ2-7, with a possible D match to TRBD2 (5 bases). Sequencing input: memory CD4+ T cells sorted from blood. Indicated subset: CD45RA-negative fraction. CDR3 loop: CASSRVFGGRAYEQYF. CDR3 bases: TGCGCCAGCAGCCGTGTTTTTGGAGGTAGGGCCTACGAGCAGTACTTC.